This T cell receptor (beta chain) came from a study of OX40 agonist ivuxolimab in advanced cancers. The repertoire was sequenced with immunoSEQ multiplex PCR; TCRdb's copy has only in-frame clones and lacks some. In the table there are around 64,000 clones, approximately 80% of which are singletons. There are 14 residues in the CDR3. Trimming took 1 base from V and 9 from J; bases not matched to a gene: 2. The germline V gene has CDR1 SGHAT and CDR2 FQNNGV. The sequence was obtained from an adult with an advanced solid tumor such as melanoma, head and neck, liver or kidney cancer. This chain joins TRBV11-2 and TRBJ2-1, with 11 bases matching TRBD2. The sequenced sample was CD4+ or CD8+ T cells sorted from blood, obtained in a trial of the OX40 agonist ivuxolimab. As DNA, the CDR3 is TGTGCCAGCAGCTTAGGGACTAGCGGGTTTGAGCAGTTCTTC. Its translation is CASSLGTSGFEQFF.